This record covers a single T cell receptor (beta chain). The antigen remains unidentified. The RNA, about 0.5 to 1 ug, was put through reverse transcription using random hexamers. TCRdb ran MiXCR on the immunoSEQ multiplex PCR reads and lists one entry per CDR3 protein. This table has 55,000 to 80,000 distinct CDR3 sequences, 85% to 95% appearing once. The germline CDR1 and CDR2 sequences are SGDLS and YYNGEE. The CDR3 is 14 residues long. Trimming took 3 bases from V and 4 from J; bases not matched to a gene: 5. The sample belongs to a study of CD8 T cells in Susac syndrome. Notes on the study in general: The CD4+ T cell repertoires from Susac syndrome exhibited no clonal expansion. The study's TCR sequencing and HLA analysis covered a relatively small number of individuals, and the study acknowledged this.

The sequencing sample was made of CD4+ T cells from PBMCs. This sequence originates from a human donor with Susac syndrome. The rearrangement uses TRBV9 and TRBJ2-5, with 8 bases fitting TRBD1. Here the CDR3 reads CASSGTGYGETQYF. The CDR3 DNA follows: TGTGCCAGCAGCGGGACAGGGTACGGAGAGACCCAGTACTTC.